One sample yielded the 6 T cell receptor beta chains listed below, sequenced in a study of blood T cells in healthy people across ages (dated by TCRdb to 2014 to 2015). Library creation used 5' RACE. TCRdb records Illumina HiSeq 2500 as the sequencer. A second PCR of about 7 to 12 cycles was run with a J-beta primer mix and a sample-barcoded 5' primer. In TCRdb, the public reads were trimmed at Q25 with fastp and aligned with MiXCR, with productive beta chains retained. For every CDR3 protein sequence, its rows merge into one entry that carries the most common genes and DNA. This sample has approximately 490,000 distinct CDR3 sequences in its table, and 24% of those were observed once. The top ten hold just under 9% of the sample. These same records also appear under a second study, on T cells of mothers and their children.

The sequencing input was blood. These receptors all stem from a boy under 18 in good health.

The rearrangement uses TRBV20-1 and TRBJ2-5; TRBD2 matches 8 bases. TRBJ2-7 matches the DNA end more closely, so the J call is doubtful. CDR1 and CDR2 (germline): DFQATT, SNEGSKA (reference sequence). This CDR3 comprises 15 residues. CDR3 protein: CSARDLAGLNYEQYF. The CDR3 region has the DNA TGCAGTGCTAGAGACTTAGCGGGGTTGAACTACGAGCAGTACTTC.

The CDR3, as DNA: TGTGCCAGCAGCAAGGGACAGGGGGCGAATGAGCAGTTCTTC. This translates into CASSKGQGANEQFF. The V gene is TRBV5-6, the J gene TRBJ2-1, with 12 bases aligning to TRBD1. In germline, CDR1 is SGHDT, CDR2 YYEEEE. V lost 4 bases and J lost 7; bases outside the gene matches: 3. The CDR3 consists of 14 residues.

The chain recombines TRBV6-6 with TRBJ2-7; a possible D gene is TRBD1 (6 bases). Germline CDR1 reads MNHNY; CDR2 reads SVGAGI (reference sequence). V lost 5 bases and J lost 4, with 15 bases in between. The CDR3 has 14 amino acids. For the CDR3, the DNA is TGTGCCAGCAGTCCCTTCAGGGGACGGTACGAGCAGTACTTC. Translated, it gives CASSPFRGRYEQYF.

The genes are TRBV27 and TRBJ1-5; 7 bases agree with TRBD1. CDR3 length equals 16 residues. V dropped 8 bases and J dropped 4; count of bases not matched to a gene: 14. Germline V gene sequence: CDR1 MNHEY, CDR2 SMNVEV (reference sequence). CDR3 coding DNA: TGTGCCAGCGCAATAGGGGGCGCGCCTCAAAATCAGCCCCAGCATTTT. Translation gives CASAIGGAPQNQPQHF.

The rearrangement uses TRBV28 and TRBJ2-4; D possibly corresponds to TRBD1 (5 bases). CDR1 is MDHEN, CDR2 SYDVKM, per germline. V was shortened by 5 bases and J by 7 bases, with 15 bases between the two germline ends. The CDR3 sequence is 14 residues long. CDR3 region: CASSPRRGMNIQYF. CDR3 coding DNA: TGTGCCAGCAGTCCTCGAAGGGGAATGAACATTCAGTACTTC. Full variable domain (outside the CDR3, taken from reference TRBV28 and TRBJ2-4): DVKVTQSSRYLVKRTGEKVFLECVQDMDHENMFWYRQDPGLGLRLIYFSYDVKMKEKGDIPEGYSVSREKKERFSLILESASTNQTSMYLCASSPRRGMNIQYFGAGTRLSVL.

J is TRBJ2-5 and V is TRBV4-3, with 13 positions matching TRBD2. The J call is uncertain, as TRBJ2-7 better fits the DNA end. The CDR3 runs 15 residues. Germline CDR1 LGHNA, CDR2 YSLEER. In DNA form, the CDR3 reads TGCGCCAGCAGCCAGGGGACTAGCGGGAACTACGAGCAGTACTTC. Its protein is CASSQGTSGNYEQYF.